This TCR beta chain derives from a study of T cell repertoires in cytomegalovirus infection. Study-level information: TCR beta signatures that were public indicated CMV infection and matching HLA type.

Study conclusions and caveats: Of the TCR beta families, the public ones yielded a cumulative frequency that identified carriers of CMV plus the relevant HLA. In two of eight donors, the top clonotype was HLA-C-restricted CMV-specific.

This clonotype was observed many times. The antigen remains undetermined. The CDR3 is made up of 15 amino acids. In germline, CDR1 is MNHNY, CDR2 SVGAGI (reference sequence). V lost 2 bases to trimming and J lost 4 bases; unmatched junction nucleotides: 7. TCRdb fed the reads into MiXCR, producing one record per CDR3 protein. The sample holds 500,000 to 600,000 distinct CDR3 sequences, approximately 17% seen once. Material for sequencing was CD8+ T cells from PBMCs. The gene calls are TRBV6-6 and TRBJ2-5; TRBD2 matches 7 bases. This sequence originates from a human donor in good health (CMV status not recorded). Some clones in this sample may be carry-over from other donors' samples. The CDR3 DNA is TGTGCCAGCAGTTACGGCGCGGGAGTCGTAGAGACCCAGTACTTC. Translating it yields CASSYGAGVVETQYF.